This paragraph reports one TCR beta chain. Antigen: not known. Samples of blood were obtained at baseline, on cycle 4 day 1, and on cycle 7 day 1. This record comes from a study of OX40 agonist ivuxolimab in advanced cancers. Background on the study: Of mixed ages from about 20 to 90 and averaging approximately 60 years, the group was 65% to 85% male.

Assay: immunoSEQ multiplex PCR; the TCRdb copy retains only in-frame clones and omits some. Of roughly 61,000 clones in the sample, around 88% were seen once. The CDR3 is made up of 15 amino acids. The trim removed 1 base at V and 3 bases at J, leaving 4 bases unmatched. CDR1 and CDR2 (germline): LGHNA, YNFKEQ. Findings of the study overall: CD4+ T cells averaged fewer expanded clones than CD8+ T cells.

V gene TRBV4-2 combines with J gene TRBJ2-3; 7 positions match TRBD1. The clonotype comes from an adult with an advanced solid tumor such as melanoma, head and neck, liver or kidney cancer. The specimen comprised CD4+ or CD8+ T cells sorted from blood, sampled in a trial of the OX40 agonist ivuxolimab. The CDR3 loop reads CASSQGGGETDTQYF. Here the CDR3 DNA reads TGTGCCAGCAGCCAAGGAGGGGGCGAGACAGATACGCAGTATTTT.